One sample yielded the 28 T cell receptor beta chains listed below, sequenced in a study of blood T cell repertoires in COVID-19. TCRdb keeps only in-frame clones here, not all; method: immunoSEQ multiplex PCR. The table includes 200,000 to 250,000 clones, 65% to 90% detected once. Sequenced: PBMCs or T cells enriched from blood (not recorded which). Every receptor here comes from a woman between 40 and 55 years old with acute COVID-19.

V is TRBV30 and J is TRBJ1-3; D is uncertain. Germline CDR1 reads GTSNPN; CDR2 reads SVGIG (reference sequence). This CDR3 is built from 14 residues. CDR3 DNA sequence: TGTGCGGTTGGCAGAAGATACTCTGGAAACACCATATATTTT. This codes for CAVGRRYSGNTIYF.

CDR3 in amino acids: CASSLGRSNQPQHF. CDR3 sequence (DNA): TGTGCCAGCAGTTTGGGCAGGAGCAATCAGCCCCAGCATTTT. The genes are TRBV27 and TRBJ1-5, with D unclear. The CDR3 consists of 14 residues. CDR1 MNHEY and CDR2 SMNVEV come from the germline V gene (reference sequence). The V gene lost 3 bases and the J gene lost 1 base, with 7 bases spanning the gap.

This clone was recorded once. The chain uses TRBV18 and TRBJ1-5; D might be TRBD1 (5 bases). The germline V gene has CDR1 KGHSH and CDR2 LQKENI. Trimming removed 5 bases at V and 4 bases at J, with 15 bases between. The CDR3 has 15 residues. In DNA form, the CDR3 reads TGTGCCAGCTCAACCCGACAGTCAGATAATCAGCCCCAGCATTTT. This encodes CASSTRQSDNQPQHF.

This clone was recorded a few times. CDR3 protein: CASSTQDRENSPLHF. The CDR3 region has the DNA TGCGCCAGCAGCACCCAGGACAGGGAGAATTCACCCCTCCACTTT. This chain uses TRBV4-3 with TRBJ1-6, with 8 bases fitting TRBD1. Losses at the gene ends were 5 bases for V and 7 bases for J; bases not matched to a gene: 7. Germline V gene sequence: CDR1 LGHNA, CDR2 YSLEER. The CDR3 is 15 residues long.

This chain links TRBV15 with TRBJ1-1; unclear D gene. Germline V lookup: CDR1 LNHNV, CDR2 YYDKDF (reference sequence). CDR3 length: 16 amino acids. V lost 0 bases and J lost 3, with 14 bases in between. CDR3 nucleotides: TGTGCCACCAGCAGAGATATCTCCGTTGGGCACACTGAAGCTTTCTTT. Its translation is CATSRDISVGHTEAFF.

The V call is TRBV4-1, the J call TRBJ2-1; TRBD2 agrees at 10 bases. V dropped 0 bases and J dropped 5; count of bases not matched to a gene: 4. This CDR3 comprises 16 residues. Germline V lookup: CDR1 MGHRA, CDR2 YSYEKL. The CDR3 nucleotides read TGCGCCAGCAGCCAAGAGCGACTAGCGGGTGACAATGAGCAGTTCTTC. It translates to CASSQERLAGDNEQFF.

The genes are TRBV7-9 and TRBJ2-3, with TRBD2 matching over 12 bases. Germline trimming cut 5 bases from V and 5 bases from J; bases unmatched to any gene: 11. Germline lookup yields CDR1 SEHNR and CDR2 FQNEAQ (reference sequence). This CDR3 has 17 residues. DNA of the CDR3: TGTGCCAGCAGCCCTAGCTGGACTAGCGGGAAAGTAGATACGCAGTATTTT. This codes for CASSPSWTSGKVDTQYF.

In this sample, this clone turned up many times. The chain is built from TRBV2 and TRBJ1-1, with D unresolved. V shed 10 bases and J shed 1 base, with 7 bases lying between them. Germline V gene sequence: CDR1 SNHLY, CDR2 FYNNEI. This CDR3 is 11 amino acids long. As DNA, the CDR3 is TGTGCCACCCGAGGGAACACTGAAGCTTTCTTT. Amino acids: CATRGNTEAFF.

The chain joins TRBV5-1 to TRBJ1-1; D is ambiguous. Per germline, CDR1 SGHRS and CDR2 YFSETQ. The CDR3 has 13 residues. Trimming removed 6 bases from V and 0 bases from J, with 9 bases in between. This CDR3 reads CASKNSLNTEAFF. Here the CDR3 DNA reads TGCGCCAGCAAAAACAGTTTGAACACTGAAGCTTTCTTT.

The CDR3 reads CASSLGPGAFF. The CDR3 DNA follows: TGTGCCAGCAGCTTAGGGCCGGGAGCTTTCTTT. The gene calls are TRBV7-9 and TRBJ1-1; D uncertain. CDR1 and CDR2 from the germline V gene are SEHNR and FQNEAQ (reference sequence). Trimming took off 1 base at V and 10 bases at J, with 7 bases between the two ends. The CDR3 extends over 11 amino acids.

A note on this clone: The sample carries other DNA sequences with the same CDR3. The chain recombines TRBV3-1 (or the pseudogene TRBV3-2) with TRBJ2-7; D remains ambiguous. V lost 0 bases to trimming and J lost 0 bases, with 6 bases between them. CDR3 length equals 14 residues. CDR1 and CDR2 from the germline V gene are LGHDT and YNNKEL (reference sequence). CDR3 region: CASSQDGSSYEQYF. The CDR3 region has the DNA TGTGCCAGCAGCCAAGATGGTAGCTCCTACGAGCAGTACTTC.

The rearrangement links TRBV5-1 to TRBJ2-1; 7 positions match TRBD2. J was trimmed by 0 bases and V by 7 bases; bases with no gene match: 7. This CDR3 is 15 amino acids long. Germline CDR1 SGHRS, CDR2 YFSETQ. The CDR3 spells CASDRGDTSYNEQFF. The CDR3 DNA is TGCGCCAGCGATCGGGGGGATACCTCCTACAATGAGCAGTTCTTC.

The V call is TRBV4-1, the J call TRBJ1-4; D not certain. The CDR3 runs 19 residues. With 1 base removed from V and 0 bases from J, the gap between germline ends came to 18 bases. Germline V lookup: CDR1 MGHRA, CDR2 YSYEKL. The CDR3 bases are TGCGCCAGCAGCCAAGCTTTTATAAGGACGGGAGCAACTAATGAAAAACTGTTTTTT. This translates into CASSQAFIRTGATNEKLFF.

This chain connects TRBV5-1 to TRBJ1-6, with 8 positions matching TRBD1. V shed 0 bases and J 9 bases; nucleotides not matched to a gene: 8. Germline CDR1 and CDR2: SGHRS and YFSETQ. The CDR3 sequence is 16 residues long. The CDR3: CASSLEVTGVRSPLHF. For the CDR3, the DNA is TGCGCCAGCAGCTTGGAGGTGACAGGGGTCCGTTCACCCCTCCACTTT.

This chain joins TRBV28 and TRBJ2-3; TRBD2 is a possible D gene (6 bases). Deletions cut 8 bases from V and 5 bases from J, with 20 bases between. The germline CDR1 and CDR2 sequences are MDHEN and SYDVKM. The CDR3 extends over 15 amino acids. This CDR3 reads CASPPGGGLGDTQYF. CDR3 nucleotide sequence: TGTGCCAGCCCCCCGGGTGGGGGACTGGGAGATACGCAGTATTTT.

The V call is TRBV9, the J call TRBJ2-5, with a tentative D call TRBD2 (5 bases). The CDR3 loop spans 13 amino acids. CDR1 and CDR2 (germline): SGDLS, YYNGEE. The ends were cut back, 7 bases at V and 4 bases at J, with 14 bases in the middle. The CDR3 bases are TGTGCCAGCGGCCCCCCGGGGATAGAGACCCAGTACTTC. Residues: CASGPPGIETQYF.

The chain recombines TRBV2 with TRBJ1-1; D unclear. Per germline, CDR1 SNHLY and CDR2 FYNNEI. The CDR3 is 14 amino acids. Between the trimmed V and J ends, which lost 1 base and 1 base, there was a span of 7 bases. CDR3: CASSEVLANTEAFF. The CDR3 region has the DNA TGTGCCAGCAGTGAAGTACTAGCGAACACTGAAGCTTTCTTT. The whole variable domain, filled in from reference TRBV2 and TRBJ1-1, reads EPEVTQTPSHQVTQMGQEVILRCVPISNHLYFYWYRQILGQKVEFLVSFYNNEISEKSEIFDDQFSVERPDGSNFTLKIRSTKLEDSAMYFCASSEVLANTEAFFGQGTRLTVV.

The CDR3: CASSVRQGWETQYF. Here the CDR3 DNA reads TGTGCCAGCAGCGTCCGACAGGGGTGGGAGACCCAGTACTTC. The chain has TRBV9 and TRBJ2-5; TRBD1 matches 8 bases. J gave up 5 bases and V 2 bases, and 5 bases lay outside the gene matches. Germline values: CDR1 SGDLS, CDR2 YYNGEE. CDR3 size: 14 residues.

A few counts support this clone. Written as DNA, the CDR3 is TGTGCCAGCAGCTTAGAGGGCAGGCGGGGGATCTATGGCTACACCTTC. Translation gives CASSLEGRRGIYGYTF. The chain recombines TRBV11-3 with TRBJ1-2; D is possibly TRBD1 (5 bases). CDR1 and CDR2 from the germline V gene are SGHNT and YENEEA. V was pared by 0 bases and J by 4 bases, with 15 bases between. The CDR3 length is 16 residues.

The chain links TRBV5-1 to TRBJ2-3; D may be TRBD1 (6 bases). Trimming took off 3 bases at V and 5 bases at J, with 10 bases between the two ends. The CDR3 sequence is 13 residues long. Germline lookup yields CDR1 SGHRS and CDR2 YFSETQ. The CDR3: CASSSNRVDTQYF. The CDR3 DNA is TGCGCCAGCAGCTCCAACAGGGTAGATACGCAGTATTTT.

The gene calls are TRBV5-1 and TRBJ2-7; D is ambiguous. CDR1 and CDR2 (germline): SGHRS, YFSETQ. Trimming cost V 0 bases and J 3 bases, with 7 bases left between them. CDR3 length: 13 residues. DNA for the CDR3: TGCGCCAGCAGCTTGGACTTTCTCTACGAGCAGTACTTC. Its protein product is CASSLDFLYEQYF.

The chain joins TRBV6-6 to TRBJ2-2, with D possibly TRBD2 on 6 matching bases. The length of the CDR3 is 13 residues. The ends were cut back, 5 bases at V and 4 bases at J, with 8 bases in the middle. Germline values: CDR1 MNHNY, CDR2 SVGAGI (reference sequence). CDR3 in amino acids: CASSRDSTGELFF. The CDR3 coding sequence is TGTGCCAGCAGTCGGGACTCCACCGGGGAGCTGTTTTTT.

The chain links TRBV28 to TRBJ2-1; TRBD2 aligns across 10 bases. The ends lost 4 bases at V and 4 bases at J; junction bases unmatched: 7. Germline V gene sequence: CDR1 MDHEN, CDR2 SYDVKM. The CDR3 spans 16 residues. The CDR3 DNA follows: TGTGCCAGCAGTTCCTGGACTAGCGGACTTTACAATGAGCAGTTCTTC. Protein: CASSSWTSGLYNEQFF.

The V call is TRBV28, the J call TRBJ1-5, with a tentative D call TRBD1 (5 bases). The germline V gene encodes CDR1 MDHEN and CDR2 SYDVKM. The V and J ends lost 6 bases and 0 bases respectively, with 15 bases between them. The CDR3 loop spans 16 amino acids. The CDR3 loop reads CASSPGQLYSNQPQHF. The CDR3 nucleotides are TGTGCCAGCAGCCCTGGACAACTCTATAGCAATCAGCCCCAGCATTTT.

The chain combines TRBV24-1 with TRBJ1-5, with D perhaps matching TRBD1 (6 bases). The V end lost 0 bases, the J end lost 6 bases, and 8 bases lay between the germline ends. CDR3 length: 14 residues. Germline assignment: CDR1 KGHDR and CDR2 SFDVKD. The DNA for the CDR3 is TGTGCCACCAGTGATTTGGGGACACCTCAGCCCCAGCATTTT. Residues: CATSDLGTPQPQHF.

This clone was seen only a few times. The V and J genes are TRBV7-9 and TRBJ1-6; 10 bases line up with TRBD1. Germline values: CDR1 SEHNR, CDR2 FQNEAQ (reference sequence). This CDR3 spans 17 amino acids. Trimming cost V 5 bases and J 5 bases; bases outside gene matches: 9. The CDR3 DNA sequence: TGTGCCAGCAGCCCTAATCGCGGGACAGGGGATAATTCACCCCTCCACTTT. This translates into CASSPNRGTGDNSPLHF.

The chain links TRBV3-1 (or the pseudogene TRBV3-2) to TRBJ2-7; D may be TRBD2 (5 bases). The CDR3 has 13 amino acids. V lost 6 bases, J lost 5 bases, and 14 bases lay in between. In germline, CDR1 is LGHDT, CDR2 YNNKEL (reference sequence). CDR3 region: CASSLLLAHEQYF. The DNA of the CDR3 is TGTGCCAGCAGTCTGCTCCTAGCCCACGAGCAGTACTTC.

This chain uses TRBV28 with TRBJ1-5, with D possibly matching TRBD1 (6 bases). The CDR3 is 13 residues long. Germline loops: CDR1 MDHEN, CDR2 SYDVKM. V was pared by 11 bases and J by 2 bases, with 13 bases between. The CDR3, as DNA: TGTGCCGCGGGGGGGCACGGCAATCAGCCCCAGCATTTT. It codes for CAAGGHGNQPQHF.